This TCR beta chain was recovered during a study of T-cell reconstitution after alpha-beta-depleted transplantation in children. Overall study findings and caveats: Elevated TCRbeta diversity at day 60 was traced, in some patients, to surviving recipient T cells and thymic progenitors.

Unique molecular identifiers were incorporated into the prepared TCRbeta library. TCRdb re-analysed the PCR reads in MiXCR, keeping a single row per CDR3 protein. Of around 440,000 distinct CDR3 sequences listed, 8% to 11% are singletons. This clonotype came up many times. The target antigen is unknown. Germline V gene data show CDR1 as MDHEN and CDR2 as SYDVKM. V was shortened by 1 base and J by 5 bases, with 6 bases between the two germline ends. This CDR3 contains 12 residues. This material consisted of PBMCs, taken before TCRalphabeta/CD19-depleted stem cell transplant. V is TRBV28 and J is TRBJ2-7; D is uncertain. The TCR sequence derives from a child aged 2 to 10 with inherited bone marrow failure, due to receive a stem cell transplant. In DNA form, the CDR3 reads TGTGCCAGCAGTTTATTGGGAAACGAGCAGTACTTC. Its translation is CASSLLGNEQYF.